This is a list of T cell receptor beta chains from one sample in a study of T cells in Graves' hyperthyroidism and ophthalmopathy. In TCRdb, the multiplex PCR reads were re-called with MiXCR into one record per CDR3 protein. Here the sample spans some 770,000 distinct CDR3 sequences, 16% being singletons. The sequencing sample was made of blood. The receptors here all came from a man in his late teens or twenties with Graves' hyperthyroidism. Each CDR3 is given with its conserved first and last residue. Fields, in order: clone size, J gene, V gene, D gene, CDR3 DNA, CDR3 protein. A D gene is named only where the DNA matches it firmly. Size tells how often a clone was seen (once, few, many) or the class of an expanded clone, and some rows leave it out.

size: .; J: TRBJ1-3; V: TRBV12-3/TRBV12-4; D: .; DNA: TGTGCCAGCTTCGCGGTGGCACTTCTTTCTGGAAACACCATATATTTT; CDR3: CASFAVALLSGNTIYF
size: .; J: TRBJ1-2; V: TRBV5-1; D: TRBD1; DNA: TGCGCCAGCAGCATAGGGCCAGGGGGCGACTATGGCTACACCTTC; CDR3: CASSIGPGGDYGYTF
size: few; J: TRBJ1-2; V: TRBV13; D: .; DNA: TGTGCCAGCAGGGTCCTCACCGGGGGCGCAATCTATGGCTACACCTTC; CDR3: CASRVLTGGAIYGYTF
size: .; J: TRBJ1-5; V: TRBV15; D: .; DNA: TGTGCCACCAGCAGAGATCTCGGAGTTAGCAATCAGCCCCAGCATTTT; CDR3: CATSRDLGVSNQPQHF
size: many; J: TRBJ1-3; V: TRBV2; D: .; DNA: TGTGCCAGCAGCCGAAGTGGCAGCTCTGGAAACACCATATATTTT; CDR3: CASSRSGSSGNTIYF
size: .; J: TRBJ1-2; V: TRBV19; D: TRBD1; DNA: TGTGCCAGTAGTATGTATCAGGGACAGGGGCATGGCTACACCTTC; CDR3: CASSMYQGQGHGYTF
size: .; J: TRBJ2-1; V: TRBV2; D: TRBD2; DNA: TGTGCCAGCAGTGTCCGGACTAGCGGGAGAGGCGGTGAGCAGTTCTTC; CDR3: CASSVRTSGRGGEQFF
size: .; J: TRBJ2-5; V: TRBV6-1; D: .; DNA: TGTGCCAGCAGTGACCTGTGGACCCAGTACTTC; CDR3: CASSDLWTQYF
size: many; J: TRBJ2-1; V: TRBV30; D: TRBD1; DNA: TGTGCCTGGAGTTCCCGGGACAGCAACAATGAGCAGTTCTTC; CDR3: CAWSSRDSNNEQFF
size: many; J: TRBJ2-7; V: TRBV27; D: .; DNA: TGTGCCAGCAGGGGGGGGGGGCCTGGCGAGCAGTACTTC; CDR3: CASRGGGPGEQYF
size: many; J: TRBJ2-1; V: TRBV7-9; D: TRBD1; DNA: TGTGCCAGCAGCTTTGATGGGACAGGGACCCATGAGCAGTTCTTC; CDR3: CASSFDGTGTHEQFF
size: many; J: TRBJ2-2; V: TRBV28; D: .; DNA: TGTGCCAGCAGTTTGACAGGGAACACCGGGGAGCTGTTTTTT; CDR3: CASSLTGNTGELFF
size: .; J: TRBJ2-1; V: TRBV4-1; D: .; DNA: TGCGCCAGCAGCCAAGCATGGACCCAGTTCTTC; CDR3: CASSQAWTQFF
size: few; J: TRBJ2-7; V: TRBV2; D: .; DNA: TGTGCCAGCAGGGTTAGCGAAAGCTCCTACGAGCAGTACTTC; CDR3: CASRVSESSYEQYF
size: many; J: TRBJ2-7; V: TRBV6-2/TRBV6-3; D: .; DNA: TGTGCCAGCAGTTCGCTAGAGAGGAGCTCCTACGAGCAGTACTTC; CDR3: CASSSLERSSYEQYF
size: few; J: TRBJ1-6; V: TRBV9; D: .; DNA: TGTGCCAGCAGCGTCCGGTCGAATTCACCCCTCCACTTT; CDR3: CASSVRSNSPLHF
size: many; J: TRBJ2-7; V: TRBV9; D: TRBD2; DNA: TGTGCCAGCAGCCCCGGACTAGCGGGGAGCTACGAGCAGTACTTC; CDR3: CASSPGLAGSYEQYF
size: few; J: TRBJ2-1; V: TRBV6-2/TRBV6-3; D: TRBD2; DNA: TGTGCCAGCAGTTACCCCAGCGGGGGGCCCGAGGGCAATGAGCAGTTCTTC; CDR3: CASSYPSGGPEGNEQFF
size: once; J: TRBJ2-3; V: TRBV20-1; D: .; DNA: TGCAGTCCGGGTGGCGGGAATGGTTTTAGCGACCCGGCGTATTTT; CDR3: CSPGGGNGFSDPAYF
size: many; J: TRBJ2-3; V: TRBV11-2; D: .; DNA: TGTGCCAGCAGCCCCGACCCTGCCTACGGGAGTGGTGATACGCAGTATTTT; CDR3: CASSPDPAYGSGDTQYF
size: many; J: TRBJ1-2; V: TRBV12-3/TRBV12-4; D: TRBD1; DNA: TGTGCCAGCAGTTTAAGGGGACAGGACTCTGTTGGCTACACCTTC; CDR3: CASSLRGQDSVGYTF
size: few; J: TRBJ1-1; V: TRBV27; D: .; DNA: TGTGCCAGCAGTGTGGGTCGGGGGACTGAAGCTTTCTTT; CDR3: CASSVGRGTEAFF
size: few; J: TRBJ2-3; V: TRBV27; D: TRBD2; DNA: TGTGCCAGCAGTTTATGGATGACTAGCGGGAGGGGAAATACGCAGTATTTT; CDR3: CASSLWMTSGRGNTQYF
size: .; J: TRBJ1-2; V: TRBV7-9; D: TRBD1; DNA: TGTGCCAGCAGCCCCTCGTCGGGACAGGGGGCATATGGCTACACCTTC; CDR3: CASSPSSGQGAYGYTF
size: many; J: TRBJ2-2; V: TRBV6-1; D: .; DNA: TGTGCCAGCAGTCCCCTCGAGGAGGACGGGGAGCTGTTTTTT; CDR3: CASSPLEEDGELFF
size: many; J: TRBJ2-1; V: TRBV2; D: .; DNA: TGTGCCAGCATTAGCGGTAATGAGCAGTTCTTC; CDR3: CASISGNEQFF
size: few; J: TRBJ2-1; V: TRBV13; D: TRBD1; DNA: TGTGCCAGCAGCTTAGCAGGGGGCAAGGATGAGCAGTTCTTC; CDR3: CASSLAGGKDEQFF